This T cell receptor (beta chain) was profiled in a study of neoadjuvant anti-PD-1 for oral cavity cancer. Worth noting for this clone: What it binds is not known.

Some clones are missing from TCRdb's copy, which holds only in-frame ones; the method was immunoSEQ multiplex PCR. Here the sample spans roughly 10,000 clones, over 40% being singletons. The CDR3 loop spans 14 amino acids. CDR1 and CDR2 (germline): MDHEN, SYDVKM. V was clipped by 6 bases and J by 2 bases; unmatched bases: 4. General study results and limits: With three patients per group, TCR findings need larger cohorts.

This TCR was sampled from a person aged 35-79 years with oral cavity squamous cell carcinoma. The V and J genes are TRBV28 and TRBJ2-7; 10 bases fit TRBD1. The sequencing here drew on tumor tissue, taken before nivolumab (anti-PD-1) treatment. The CDR3 bases are TGTGCCAGCAGGCGGGACAGGGGAACCTACGAGCAGTACTTC. Residues: CASRRDRGTYEQYF.